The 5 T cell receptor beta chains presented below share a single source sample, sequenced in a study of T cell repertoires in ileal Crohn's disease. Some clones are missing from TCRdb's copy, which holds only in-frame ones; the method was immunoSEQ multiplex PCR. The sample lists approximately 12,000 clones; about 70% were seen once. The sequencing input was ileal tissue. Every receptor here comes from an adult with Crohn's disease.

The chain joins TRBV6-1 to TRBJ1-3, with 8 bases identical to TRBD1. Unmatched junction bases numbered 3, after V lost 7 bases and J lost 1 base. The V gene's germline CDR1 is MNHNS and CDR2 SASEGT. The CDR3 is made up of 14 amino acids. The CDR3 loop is CASTNRGSGNTIYF. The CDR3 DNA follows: TGTGCCAGCACCAACAGGGGGTCTGGAAACACCATATATTTT.

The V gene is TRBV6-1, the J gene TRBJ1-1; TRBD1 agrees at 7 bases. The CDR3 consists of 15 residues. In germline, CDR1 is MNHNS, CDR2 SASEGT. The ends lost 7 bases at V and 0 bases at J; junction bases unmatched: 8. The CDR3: CASTSEGAVNTEAFF. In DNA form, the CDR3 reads TGTGCCAGCACCTCGGAGGGGGCGGTGAACACTGAAGCTTTCTTT.

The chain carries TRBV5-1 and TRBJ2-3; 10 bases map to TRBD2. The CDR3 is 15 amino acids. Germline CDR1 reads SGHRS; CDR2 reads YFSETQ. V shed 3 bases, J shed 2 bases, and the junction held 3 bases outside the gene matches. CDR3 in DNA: TGCGCCAGCAGCTGGACTAGCGGCTCCACAGATACGCAGTATTTT. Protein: CASSWTSGSTDTQYF.

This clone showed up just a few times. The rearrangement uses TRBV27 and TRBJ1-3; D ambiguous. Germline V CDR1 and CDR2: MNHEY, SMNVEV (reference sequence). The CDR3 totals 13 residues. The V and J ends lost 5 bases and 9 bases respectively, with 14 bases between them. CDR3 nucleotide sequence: TGTGCCAGCAGTCCCCTATTAGCTGGCACCATATATTTT. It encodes CASSPLLAGTIYF.

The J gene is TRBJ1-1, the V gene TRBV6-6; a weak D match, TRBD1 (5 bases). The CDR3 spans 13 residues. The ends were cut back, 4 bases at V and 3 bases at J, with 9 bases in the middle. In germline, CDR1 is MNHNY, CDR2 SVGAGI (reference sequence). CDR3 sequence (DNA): TGTGCCAGCAGTTTCGGGGGGGACACTGAAGCTTTCTTT. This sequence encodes CASSFGGDTEAFF.